The present TCR beta chain was sequenced within a study of T cell repertoires in aging, cancer and after chemotherapy. This clonotype was detected only a few times. The CDR3 runs to 13 residues. With 11 bases clipped from V and 6 bases from J, the junction kept 10 bases outside the gene matches. Rearranged V-D-J TRB sequences were amplified with a mixed TRB-A/B primer pool. TCRdb re-analysed the multiplex PCR reads in MiXCR, keeping a single row per CDR3 protein. The data contain around 2,000 distinct CDR3 sequences, approximately 35% of them singletons. Peripheral blood genomic DNA, not sorted cells or RNA, was the template.

This chain joins TRBV12-3 or TRBV12-4 and TRBJ2-1, with 7 nucleotides matching TRBD2. The sample consisted of blood. The sequence derives from a human donor with a solid tumor. CDR3 region: CASLWEGGNEQFF. CDR3 nucleotides: TGTGCCTCCCTGTGGGAGGGCGGCAATGAGCAGTTCTTC.